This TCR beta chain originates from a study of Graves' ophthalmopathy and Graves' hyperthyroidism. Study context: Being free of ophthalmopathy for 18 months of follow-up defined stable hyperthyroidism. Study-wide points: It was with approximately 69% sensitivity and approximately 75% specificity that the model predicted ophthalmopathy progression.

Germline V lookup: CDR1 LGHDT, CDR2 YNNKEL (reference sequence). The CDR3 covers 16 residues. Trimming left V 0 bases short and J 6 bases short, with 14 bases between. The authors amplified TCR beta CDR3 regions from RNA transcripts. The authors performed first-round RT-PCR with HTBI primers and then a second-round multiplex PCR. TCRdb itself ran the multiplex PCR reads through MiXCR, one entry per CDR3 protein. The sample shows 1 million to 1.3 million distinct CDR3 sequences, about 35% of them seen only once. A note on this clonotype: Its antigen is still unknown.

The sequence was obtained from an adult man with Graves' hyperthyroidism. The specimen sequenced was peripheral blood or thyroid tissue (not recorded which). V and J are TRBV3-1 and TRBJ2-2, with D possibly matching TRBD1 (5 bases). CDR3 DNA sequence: TGTGCCAGCAGCCAAGATGGGAAGTTAGGGGCCGGGGAGCTGTTTTTT. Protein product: CASSQDGKLGAGELFF.